The rows below give T cell receptor beta chains drawn from one sample of a study of T cell repertoires in cytomegalovirus infection. Each CDR3 protein is one row after TCRdb ran MiXCR on the reads. The sample records about 890,000 distinct CDR3 sequences, 25% to 40% being singletons. The antigens for these receptors are not known. Sequences were derived from cultured CD8+ T cells from PBMCs, sampled from culture after CMV antigen stimulation. All receptors come from a human donor in good health (CMV status not recorded). Some clones in this sample may be carry-over from other donors' samples. The CDR3 runs from the conserved cysteine through the conserved F or W.

j_call: TRBJ2-1
v_call: TRBV29-1
cdr3_aa: CSVVSGELYNEQFF

j_call: TRBJ2-1
v_call: TRBV2
cdr3_aa: CASSEVGVHEQFF

j_call: TRBJ2-3
v_call: TRBV4-2
cdr3_aa: CASSPNERTVITGDTQYF

j_call: TRBJ2-1
v_call: TRBV6-2/TRBV6-3
cdr3_aa: CASNLPSGPGASYNEQFF

j_call: TRBJ1-1
v_call: TRBV7-3
cdr3_aa: CASSLTGSWNTEAFF

j_call: TRBJ1-2
v_call: TRBV19
cdr3_aa: CASSILAGNYGYTF

j_call: TRBJ2-7
v_call: TRBV12-3/TRBV12-4
cdr3_aa: CASSLTIGDF

j_call: TRBJ2-1
v_call: TRBV6-4
cdr3_aa: CASSDRGGRADEQFF

j_call: TRBJ2-1
v_call: TRBV3-1
cdr3_aa: CASSQTDGSYNEQFF

j_call: TRBJ1-1
v_call: TRBV7-6
cdr3_aa: CASSRGGGTEAFF

j_call: TRBJ1-2
v_call: TRBV5-4
cdr3_aa: CASPGGDGYTF

j_call: TRBJ2-5
v_call: TRBV7-9
cdr3_aa: CASSRGGNITQYF

j_call: TRBJ2-1
v_call: TRBV5-6
cdr3_aa: CASSWSSNEQFF

j_call: TRBJ1-2
v_call: TRBV4-2
cdr3_aa: CASSQGTTYGYTF